One and the same sample provided the 5 T cell receptor beta chains below, sequenced in a study of T cell responses to AZD1222 COVID-19 vaccine. TCRdb's table, derived via immunoSEQ multiplex PCR, lists solely in-frame clones and lacks some. This table holds around 170,000 clones, approximately 90% found once. This sample comprised peripheral blood, obtained on day 0 of AZD1222 vaccination. The receptors come from an adult in good health.

This clone was seen once. The chain couples TRBV5-1 to TRBJ2-7; TRBD2 matches 10 bases. J was trimmed by 3 bases and V by 5 bases; bases with no gene match: 5. The CDR3 is 14 residues long. In germline, CDR1 is SGHRS, CDR2 YFSETQ. The CDR3 DNA follows: TGCGCCAGCAGACTACTAGCGGGGCACTACGAGCAGTACTTC. Protein: CASRLLAGHYEQYF.

The CDR3 protein is CASRGWDGLWEQFF. In DNA, the CDR3 is TGTGCCAGCAGAGGGTGGGACGGCCTATGGGAGCAGTTCTTC. The chain uses TRBV2 and TRBJ2-1; D could derive from TRBD1 or TRBD2 (5 bases each). V was cut by 6 bases and J by 10 bases, with 19 bases left in between. Germline-derived CDR1 and CDR2 are SNHLY and FYNNEI. CDR3 size: 14 residues.

This chain connects TRBV9 to TRBJ2-3; TRBD2 aligns across 9 bases. The CDR3 extends over 16 amino acids. Germline V gene sequence: CDR1 SGDLS, CDR2 YYNGEE. The V segment lost 0 bases and the J segment 2 bases; nucleotides outside the gene matches: 4. CDR3 in amino acids: CASSVGAGGNTDTQYF. The CDR3 DNA follows: TGTGCCAGCAGCGTAGGAGCGGGGGGAAACACAGATACGCAGTATTTT.

The chain has TRBV9 and TRBJ2-1, with a weak D call TRBD1 (5 bases). The CDR3 is made up of 13 amino acids. Trimming removed 3 bases at V and 8 bases at J, with 12 bases between. Germline V gene sequence: CDR1 SGDLS, CDR2 YYNGEE. The CDR3 region is CASSARQSDEQFF. The DNA for the CDR3 is TGTGCCAGCAGCGCCCGACAGTCGGATGAGCAGTTCTTC.

The chain recombines TRBV5-6 with TRBJ2-5; D call uncertain. Per germline, CDR1 SGHDT and CDR2 YYEEEE. This CDR3 has 13 amino acids. V was trimmed by 1 base and J by 0 bases, leaving 4 bases between them. This chain's CDR3 is CASSLSNQETQYF. Here the CDR3 DNA reads TGTGCCAGCAGCTTGTCCAACCAAGAGACCCAGTACTTC.